The 8 T cell receptor beta chains presented below share a single source sample, sequenced in a study of blood T cell repertoires in COVID-19. The table came from immunoSEQ multiplex PCR; TCRdb's copy has only in-frame clones and leaves some out. The sample has 55,000 to 90,000 clones; about 85% are singletons. Sequences were obtained from peripheral blood. These receptors originate from an older man with active COVID-19.

The chain joins TRBV11-2 to TRBJ2-1, with TRBD1 matching over 10 bases. The CDR3 runs 15 residues. The V segment lost 4 bases and the J segment 3 bases; nucleotides outside the gene matches: 3. Germline CDR1 reads SGHAT; CDR2 reads FQNNGV. The CDR3 loop reads CASSSGQGVYNEQFF. CDR3 nucleotide sequence: TGTGCCAGCAGCTCCGGACAGGGGGTCTACAATGAGCAGTTCTTC.

V and J are TRBV15 and TRBJ1-1; D gene unclear. There are 15 residues in the CDR3. Germline loops: CDR1 LNHNV, CDR2 YYDKDF (reference sequence). The ends were cut back, 0 bases at V and 4 bases at J, with 12 bases in the middle. In DNA form, the CDR3 reads TGTGCCACCAGCAGAGATTACCTGGCGGGCACTGAAGCTTTCTTT. Amino acid sequence: CATSRDYLAGTEAFF.

This chain uses TRBV2 with TRBJ2-5; TRBD2 aligns across 10 bases. Germline V gene sequence: CDR1 SNHLY, CDR2 FYNNEI. V trimming: 7 bases; J trimming: 5 bases; junction bases outside the gene matches: 13. The CDR3 contains 16 residues. The CDR3 sequence is CASTRGAGGPVETQYF. In DNA form, the CDR3 reads TGTGCCAGCACCCGAGGAGCGGGAGGGCCGGTGGAGACCCAGTACTTC.

This sequence joins TRBV27 and TRBJ2-2; D call uncertain. CDR1 is MNHEY, CDR2 SMNVEV, per germline (reference sequence). V lost 3 bases to trimming and J lost 2 bases, with 7 bases between them. This CDR3 contains 14 residues. As DNA, the CDR3 is TGTGCCAGCAGTTTGCACGGTAACACCGGGGAGCTGTTTTTT. Encoded protein: CASSLHGNTGELFF.

This chain links TRBV7-2 with TRBJ2-1, with 10 bases lining up with TRBD2. This CDR3 comprises 15 residues. V was pared by 5 bases and J by 6 bases, with 7 bases of the junction left unmatched. Germline V gene data show CDR1 as SGHTA and CDR2 as FQGNSA. This CDR3 is CASSKDRTSGNEQFF. The CDR3 region has the DNA TGTGCCAGCAGCAAAGACCGGACTAGCGGCAATGAGCAGTTCTTC.

This chain joins TRBV7-3 and TRBJ2-1; D is ambiguous. The CDR3 is 15 residues long. The germline gives CDR1 SGHTA, CDR2 FQGTGA. Trimming cost V 1 base and J 6 bases, with 13 bases left between them. CDR3: CASSLNGPLGNEQFF. CDR3 coding DNA: TGTGCCAGCAGCTTAAATGGGCCCCTGGGCAATGAGCAGTTCTTC.

The CDR3 region has the DNA TGTGCCAGCTCACCACGGGTGAGGGCTGATGACTATGGCTACACCTTC. It codes for CASSPRVRADDYGYTF. V usage is TRBV18 and J usage is TRBJ1-2; D uncertain. CDR1 is KGHSH and CDR2 is LQKENI in the germline V gene. Between the trimmed V and J ends, which lost 1 base and 3 bases, there was a span of 15 bases. The CDR3 contains 16 residues.

The V gene is TRBV6-2 or TRBV6-3, the J gene TRBJ1-2; perhaps TRBD1 as D (5 bases). The length of the CDR3 is 13 residues. Deletions cut 3 bases from V and 8 bases from J, with 13 bases between. The V gene's germline CDR1 is MNHEY and CDR2 SVGEGT. DNA for the CDR3: TGTGCCAGCAGTTATCGGGGGTCCGGGGGCTACACCTTC. It specifies CASSYRGSGGYTF.